This passage covers 23 T cell receptor beta chains from one sample sequenced in a study of T cells in localized non-small cell lung cancer. Profiling relied on immunoSEQ multiplex PCR, and the TCRdb table lists in-frame clones only, not all of them. The data contain around 5,000 clones, 25% to 35% of them seen just once; the ten biggest clones take up about 5.2%. Sequencing used lung tumor tissue, obtained before any cancer treatment. The receptors originated from a man aged 35-75 years with stage II lung adenocarcinoma.

This chain uses TRBV28 with TRBJ1-4, with D possibly being TRBD1 (5 bases). Trimming removed 4 bases at V and 3 bases at J, with 12 bases between. CDR3 length: 15 amino acids. Germline CDR1 and CDR2: MDHEN and SYDVKM. Here the CDR3 reads CASSSPGAANEKLFF. DNA of the CDR3: TGTGCCAGCAGTTCGCCTGGGGCAGCTAATGAAAAACTGTTTTTT.

The J gene is TRBJ2-5, the V gene TRBV6-8; D uncertain. V was clipped by 5 bases and J by 5 bases, with 12 bases between them. The germline CDR1 and CDR2 sequences are MNHGY and SAAAGT. The CDR3 runs 13 residues. The CDR3 DNA sequence: TGTGCCAGCAGTAACACCTTCGGGGAGACCCAGTACTTC. It encodes CASSNTFGETQYF.

The chain combines TRBV19 with TRBJ1-2, with unresolved D. The germline V gene has CDR1 LNHDA and CDR2 SQIVND (reference sequence). Trimming stripped 1 base from V and 2 bases from J, with 2 bases between. The CDR3 length is 12 residues. The CDR3 sequence is CASSIVNYGYTF. Here the CDR3 DNA reads TGTGCCAGTAGTATAGTCAACTATGGCTACACCTTC.

CDR3 loop: CASSPPVRTYEQYF. CDR3 coding DNA: TGTGCCAGCTCACCACCGGTTAGAACCTACGAGCAGTACTTC. This sequence joins TRBV18 and TRBJ2-7; no reliable D call. Trimming removed 0 bases from V and 2 bases from J, with 8 bases in between. The CDR3 covers 14 residues. CDR1 is KGHSH, CDR2 LQKENI, per germline.

This clone was detected only a few times. The V call is TRBV11-3, the J call TRBJ2-5; 7 bases are a match to TRBD2. The CDR3 has 17 residues. V shed 5 bases, J shed 2 bases, and the junction held 14 bases outside the gene matches. Germline CDR1 and CDR2: SGHNT and YENEEA. The CDR3 bases are TGTGCCAGCAGCAACACCGGGAGCGGGACTATTCAAGAGACCCAGTACTTC. It translates to CASSNTGSGTIQETQYF.

This clone was observed a few times. V gene TRBV6-8 combines with J gene TRBJ1-2; a possible D gene is TRBD1 (5 bases). V lost 3 bases and J 2 bases, leaving 10 bases between the germline ends. Germline assignment: CDR1 MNHGY and CDR2 SAAAGT. The CDR3 sequence is 14 residues long. The CDR3 loop is CASSYGGTNYGYTF. CDR3 in DNA: TGTGCCAGCAGTTATGGTGGGACCAACTATGGCTACACCTTC.

The chain carries TRBV11-3 and TRBJ1-4; 8 positions agree with TRBD1. The CDR3 is 14 amino acids. Unmatched junction bases numbered 4, after V lost 3 bases and J lost 7 bases. The germline V gene encodes CDR1 SGHNT and CDR2 YENEEA. The CDR3 nucleotides are TGTGCCAGCAGCTTGGACAGGGTTTCTGAAAAACTGTTTTTT. This gives the protein CASSLDRVSEKLFF.

This clone has more than one count but fewer than ten. V usage is TRBV23-1 and J usage is TRBJ1-4, with D possibly being TRBD1 (6 bases). TRBV23-1 is an open reading frame whose function is uncertain. The CDR3 covers 15 residues. With 6 bases removed from V and 0 bases from J, the gap between germline ends came to 11 bases. The CDR3 loop is CASSTGASTNEKLFF. The CDR3 coding sequence is TGCGCCAGCAGCACGGGGGCCTCAACTAATGAAAAACTGTTTTTT.

The gene calls are TRBV19 and TRBJ2-2, with 8 bases fitting TRBD1. The V gene end was trimmed by 9 bases and the J gene end by 6 bases; junction bases not matched to a gene: 12. Germline CDR1 LNHDA, CDR2 SQIVND (reference sequence). This CDR3 comprises 15 residues. The CDR3 coding sequence is TGTGCCAGCACTCCCCCCAGGGGGCTAGCCGGGGAGCTGTTTTTT. Translating gives CASTPPRGLAGELFF.

This clone is classed as medium-sized (0.01 to 0.1%). The chain links TRBV28 to TRBJ2-1, with TRBD2 matching over 9 bases. Germline lookup yields CDR1 MDHEN and CDR2 SYDVKM. J lost 10 bases, V lost 5 bases, and 12 bases had no gene match. CDR3 size: 15 residues. The CDR3 loop is CASSPVGSGRFEQFF. The DNA for the CDR3 is TGTGCCAGCAGTCCTGTGGGTAGCGGGAGATTCGAGCAGTTCTTC.

The chain recombines TRBV19 with TRBJ2-6; possible D gene TRBD2, 5 bases. Trimming removed 5 bases from V and 4 bases from J, with 18 bases in between. The germline V gene has CDR1 LNHDA and CDR2 SQIVND (reference sequence). CDR3 length: 17 amino acids. CDR3 in DNA: TGTGCCAGTAGTGGACTTGCTCTTGAAGCCGGGGCCAACGTCCTGACTTTC. Translating it yields CASSGLALEAGANVLTF.

The chain is built from TRBV1 and TRBJ2-7; TRBD1, the D gene given by the table, was not confirmed from the DNA. TRBV1 is given as a pseudogene. The CDR3 loop spans 15 amino acids. The DNA for the CDR3 is TGCGCCAGCAGTATATATGACAGGGGGCTGGACGAGCAGTACTTC. It encodes CASSIYDRGLDEQYF.

The sample holds a few counts of this clone. The chain recombines TRBV15 with TRBJ2-1, with TRBD2 identical over 10 bases. CDR1 LNHNV and CDR2 YYDKDF come from the germline V gene (reference sequence). V shed 1 base, J shed 6 bases, and the junction held 6 bases outside the gene matches. The CDR3 consists of 16 residues. The CDR3 loop is CATSRAQREGRNEQFF. Here the CDR3 DNA reads TGTGCCACCAGCAGAGCACAGCGGGAGGGCCGCAATGAGCAGTTCTTC.

The sample holds a few counts of this clone. The chain combines TRBV6-8 with TRBJ1-4, with D possibly TRBD1 on 5 matching bases. The CDR3 contains 14 residues. V gave up 5 bases and J gave up 8 bases, with 15 bases separating them. Germline-derived CDR1 and CDR2 are MNHGY and SAAAGT. CDR3: CASSESQGLEKLFF. CDR3 bases: TGTGCCAGCAGTGAGTCGCAGGGTCTCGAAAAACTGTTTTTT.

Relative to its sample, this clone is medium-sized. V gene TRBV9 combines with J gene TRBJ2-7; possibly TRBD2 for D (5 bases). This CDR3 contains 16 residues. In germline, CDR1 is SGDLS, CDR2 YYNGEE. The V end was cut by 4 bases, the J end by 9 bases, with 26 bases between. The CDR3 reads CASSPRLGSQPSAQYF. The CDR3 DNA follows: TGTGCCAGCAGCCCCCGTTTGGGGAGCCAGCCCTCTGCGCAGTACTTC.

The V and J genes are TRBV6-8 and TRBJ2-2, with D uncertain. V was shortened by 0 bases and J by 2 bases, with 4 bases between the two germline ends. CDR3 length: 14 amino acids. Germline CDR1 and CDR2: MNHGY and SAAAGT. The CDR3 nucleotides are TGTGCCAGCAGTTACTCGGACAACACCGGGGAGCTGTTTTTT. Its translation is CASSYSDNTGELFF.

This clone is medium-sized in the sample. This CDR3 reads CASSYGVAGNEQFF. CDR3 DNA: TGTGCCAGCAGTTACGGAGTAGCCGGCAATGAGCAGTTCTTC. The V gene is TRBV6-8, the J gene TRBJ2-1, with D unresolved. Trimming removed 2 bases from V and 6 bases from J, with 11 bases in between. CDR1 is MNHGY and CDR2 is SAAAGT in the germline V gene. CDR3 length: 14 amino acids.

This clone was found a few times. The V and J genes are TRBV6-8 and TRBJ2-1, with unresolved D. The germline gives CDR1 MNHGY, CDR2 SAAAGT. With 6 bases removed from V and 0 bases from J, the gap between germline ends came to 15 bases. The CDR3 has 16 amino acids. The CDR3 loop is CASSPLGISSYNEQFF. The CDR3 DNA reads TGTGCCAGCAGCCCTTTGGGGATTAGCTCCTACAATGAGCAGTTCTTC.

The chain links TRBV29-1 to TRBJ2-5; no reliable D call. The CDR3 loop spans 12 amino acids. Per the germline V gene, CDR1 is SQVTM and CDR2 is ANQGSEA. Trimming took 7 bases from V and 1 from J, leaving 10 bases between them. The DNA for the CDR3 is TGCAGCGCCCACAGAGCCCAAGAGACCCAGTACTTC. Its translation: CSAHRAQETQYF.

The rearrangement joins TRBV19 to TRBJ2-7; D is possibly TRBD2 (6 bases). V gave up 1 base and J gave up 4 bases, with 8 bases separating them. The length of the CDR3 is 13 residues. CDR1 LNHDA and CDR2 SQIVND come from the germline V gene (reference sequence). CDR3 in amino acids: CASSIVSGYEQYF. The DNA of the CDR3 is TGTGCCAGTAGTATAGTTAGCGGATACGAGCAGTACTTC.

This chain connects TRBV10-2 to TRBJ2-2, with 7 positions matching TRBD1. The CDR3 has 16 residues. V shed 4 bases and J 2 bases; nucleotides not matched to a gene: 7. Germline CDR1 WSHSY, CDR2 SAAADI. The CDR3 sequence: CASSATGTVNTGELFF. The CDR3 DNA reads as TGCGCCAGCAGTGCAACCGGGACAGTCAACACCGGGGAGCTGTTTTTT.

The V call is TRBV14, the J call TRBJ2-3; no reliable D call. The CDR3 is made up of 13 amino acids. Germline CDR1 reads SGHDN; CDR2 reads FVKESK. V lost 1 base and J 4 bases, leaving 6 bases between the germline ends. CDR3 region: CASSQVGADTQYF. In DNA, the CDR3 is TGTGCCAGCAGCCAAGTCGGCGCAGATACGCAGTATTTT.

J is TRBJ2-2 and V is TRBV9; D ambiguous. The ends were cut back, 7 bases at V and 1 base at J, with 14 bases in the middle. CDR1 is SGDLS and CDR2 is YYNGEE in the germline V gene. CDR3 length: 15 amino acids. CDR3 sequence (DNA): TGTGCCAGCGCTCTAGATCCTATGAACACCGGGGAGCTGTTTTTT. Amino acids: CASALDPMNTGELFF. The complete variable domain, with remaining parts taken from reference TRBV9 and TRBJ2-2, reads DSGVTQTPKHLITATGQRVTLRCSPRSGDLSVYWYQQSLDQGLQFLIQYYNGEERAKGNILERFSAQQFPDLHSELNLSSLELGDSALYFCASALDPMNTGELFFGEGSRLTVL.